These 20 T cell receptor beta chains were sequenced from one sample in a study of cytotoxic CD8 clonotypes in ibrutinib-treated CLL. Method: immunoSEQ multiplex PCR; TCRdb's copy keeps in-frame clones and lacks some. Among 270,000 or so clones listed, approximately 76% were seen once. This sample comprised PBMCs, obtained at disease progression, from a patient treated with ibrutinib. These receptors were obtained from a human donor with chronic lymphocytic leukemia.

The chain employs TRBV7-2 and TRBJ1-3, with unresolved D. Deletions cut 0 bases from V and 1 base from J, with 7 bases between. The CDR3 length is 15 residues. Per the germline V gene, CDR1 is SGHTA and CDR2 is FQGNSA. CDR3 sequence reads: CASSLATSSGNTIYF. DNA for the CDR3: TGTGCCAGCAGCTTAGCGACAAGTTCTGGAAACACCATATATTTT.

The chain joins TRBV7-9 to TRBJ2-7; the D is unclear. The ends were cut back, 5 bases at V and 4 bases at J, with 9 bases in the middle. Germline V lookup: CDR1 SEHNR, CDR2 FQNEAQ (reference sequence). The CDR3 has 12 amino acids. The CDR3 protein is CASSIIPYEQYF. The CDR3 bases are TGTGCCAGCAGCATCATACCGTACGAGCAGTACTTC. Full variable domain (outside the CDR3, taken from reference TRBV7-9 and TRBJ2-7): DTGVSQNPRHKITKRGQNVTFRCDPISEHNRLYWYRQTLGQGPEFLTYFQNEAQLEKSRLLSDRFSAERPKGSFSTLEIQRTEQGDSAMYLCASSIIPYEQYFGPGTRLTVT.

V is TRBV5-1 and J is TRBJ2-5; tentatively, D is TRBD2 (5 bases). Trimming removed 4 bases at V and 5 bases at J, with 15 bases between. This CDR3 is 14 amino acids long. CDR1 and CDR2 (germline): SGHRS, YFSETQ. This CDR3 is CASSAFGVRETQYF. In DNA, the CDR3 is TGCGCCAGCAGCGCCTTCGGGGTTAGGGAGACCCAGTACTTC.

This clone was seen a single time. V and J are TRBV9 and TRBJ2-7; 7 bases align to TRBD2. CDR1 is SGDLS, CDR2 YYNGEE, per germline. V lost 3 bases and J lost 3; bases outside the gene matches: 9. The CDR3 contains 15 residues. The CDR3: CASSAGPSGRYEQYF. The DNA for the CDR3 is TGTGCCAGCAGCGCCGGCCCTAGCGGTCGCTACGAGCAGTACTTC. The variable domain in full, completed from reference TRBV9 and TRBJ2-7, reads DSGVTQTPKHLITATGQRVTLRCSPRSGDLSVYWYQQSLDQGLQFLIQYYNGEERAKGNILERFSAQQFPDLHSELNLSSLELGDSALYFCASSAGPSGRYEQYFGPGTRLTVT.

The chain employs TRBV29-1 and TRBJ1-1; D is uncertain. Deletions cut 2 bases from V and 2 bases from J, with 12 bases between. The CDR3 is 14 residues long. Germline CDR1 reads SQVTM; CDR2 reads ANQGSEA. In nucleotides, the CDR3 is TGCAGCGTTGAATATGGAGGCACCAACACTGAAGCTTTCTTT. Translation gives CSVEYGGTNTEAFF.

Here the CDR3 reads CASSLFQETQYF. CDR3 DNA: TGTGCCAGCAGCTTATTCCAAGAGACCCAGTACTTC. The V call is TRBV11-2, the J call TRBJ2-5; D unclear. The CDR3 sequence is 12 residues long. Trimming pared 2 bases from V and 1 base from J, leaving 2 bases between. The germline V gene has CDR1 SGHAT and CDR2 FQNNGV.

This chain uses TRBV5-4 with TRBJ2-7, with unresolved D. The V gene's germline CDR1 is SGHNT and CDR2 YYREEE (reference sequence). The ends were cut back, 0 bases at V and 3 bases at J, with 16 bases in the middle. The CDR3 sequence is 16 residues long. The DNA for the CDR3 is TGTGCCAGCAGCTTGGGGCCTCCAGACCCAATCTACGAGCAGTACTTC. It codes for CASSLGPPDPIYEQYF.

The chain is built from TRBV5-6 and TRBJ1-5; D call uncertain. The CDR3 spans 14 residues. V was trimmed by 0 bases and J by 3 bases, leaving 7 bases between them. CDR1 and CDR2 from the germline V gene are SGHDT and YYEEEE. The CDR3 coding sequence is TGTGCCAGCAGCTTGGGTGGATACAATCAGCCCCAGCATTTT. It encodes CASSLGGYNQPQHF.

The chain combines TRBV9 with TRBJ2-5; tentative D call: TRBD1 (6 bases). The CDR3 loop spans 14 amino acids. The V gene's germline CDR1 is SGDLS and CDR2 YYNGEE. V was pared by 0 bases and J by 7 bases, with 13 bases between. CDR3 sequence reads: CASSVDQGRGTQYF. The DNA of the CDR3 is TGTGCCAGCAGCGTAGACCAGGGGCGCGGGACCCAGTACTTC.

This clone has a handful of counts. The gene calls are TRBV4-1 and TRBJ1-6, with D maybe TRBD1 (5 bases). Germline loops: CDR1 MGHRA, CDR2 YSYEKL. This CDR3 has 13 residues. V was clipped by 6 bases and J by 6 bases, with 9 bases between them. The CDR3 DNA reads TGCGCCAGCAGAGTGGGACCTAATTCACCCCTCCACTTT. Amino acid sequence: CASRVGPNSPLHF.

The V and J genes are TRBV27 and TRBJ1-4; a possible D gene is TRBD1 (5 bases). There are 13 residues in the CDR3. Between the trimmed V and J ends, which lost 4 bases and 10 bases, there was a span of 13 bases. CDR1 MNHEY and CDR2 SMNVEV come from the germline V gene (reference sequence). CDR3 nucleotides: TGTGCCAGCAGTTCCTCCGGGACCACAAAACTGTTTTTT. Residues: CASSSSGTTKLFF. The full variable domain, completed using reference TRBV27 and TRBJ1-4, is EAQVTQNPRYLITVTGKKLTVTCSQNMNHEYMSWYRQDPGLGLRQIYYSMNVEVTDKGDVPEGYKVSRKEKRNFPLILESPSPNQTSLYFCASSSSGTTKLFFGSGTQLSVL.

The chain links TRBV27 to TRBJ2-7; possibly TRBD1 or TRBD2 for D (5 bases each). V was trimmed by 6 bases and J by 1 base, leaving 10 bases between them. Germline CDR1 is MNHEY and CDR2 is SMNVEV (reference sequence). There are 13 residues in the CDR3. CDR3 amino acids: CASRGRGSYEQYF. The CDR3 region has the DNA TGTGCCAGCAGGGGGCGAGGGTCCTACGAGCAGTACTTC.

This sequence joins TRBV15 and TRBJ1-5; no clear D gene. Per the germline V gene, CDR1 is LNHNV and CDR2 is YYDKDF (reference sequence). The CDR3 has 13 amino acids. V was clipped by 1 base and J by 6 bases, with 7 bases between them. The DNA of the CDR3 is TGTGCCACCAGCAGAGCCGACCCTCAGCCCCAGCATTTT. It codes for CATSRADPQPQHF.

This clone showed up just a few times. The CDR3 bases are TGTGCCAGCAGCTTAACTGGCCATTCCAATCCCGGGGAGCTGTTTTTT. Amino acid sequence: CASSLTGHSNPGELFF. The rearrangement links TRBV5-4 to TRBJ2-2, with unresolved D. The CDR3 covers 16 residues. V lost 2 bases to trimming and J lost 6 bases, with 17 bases between them. Germline V gene sequence: CDR1 SGHNT, CDR2 YYREEE (reference sequence).

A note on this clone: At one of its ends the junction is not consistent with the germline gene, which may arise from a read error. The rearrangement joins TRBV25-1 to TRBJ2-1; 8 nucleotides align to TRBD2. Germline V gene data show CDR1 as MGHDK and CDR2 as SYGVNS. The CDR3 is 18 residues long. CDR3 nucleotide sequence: TGTGCCAGCAGTGAAGACCCCTTTAGCGGGGACTCGTACAGTGAGCAGTTCTTC. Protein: CASSEDPFSGDSYSEQFF. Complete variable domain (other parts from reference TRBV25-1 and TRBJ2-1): EADIYQTPRYLVIGTGKKITLECSQTMGHDKMYWYQQDPGMELHLIHYSYGVNSTEKGDLSSESTVSRIRTEHFPLTLESARPSHTSQYLCASSEDPFSGDSYSEQFFGPGTRLTVL.

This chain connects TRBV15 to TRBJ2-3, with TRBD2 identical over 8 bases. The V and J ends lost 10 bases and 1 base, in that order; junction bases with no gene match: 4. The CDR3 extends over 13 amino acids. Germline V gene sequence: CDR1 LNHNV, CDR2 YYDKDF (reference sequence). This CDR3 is CAIGRAGTDTQYF. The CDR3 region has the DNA TGTGCCATCGGGAGGGCCGGCACAGATACGCAGTATTTT.

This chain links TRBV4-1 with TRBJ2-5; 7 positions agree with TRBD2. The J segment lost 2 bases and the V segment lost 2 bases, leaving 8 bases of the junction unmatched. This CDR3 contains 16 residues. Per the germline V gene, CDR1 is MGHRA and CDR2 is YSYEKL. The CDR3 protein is CASSQHPGTIQETQYF. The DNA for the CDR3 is TGCGCCAGCAGCCAACACCCCGGGACTATTCAAGAGACCCAGTACTTC.

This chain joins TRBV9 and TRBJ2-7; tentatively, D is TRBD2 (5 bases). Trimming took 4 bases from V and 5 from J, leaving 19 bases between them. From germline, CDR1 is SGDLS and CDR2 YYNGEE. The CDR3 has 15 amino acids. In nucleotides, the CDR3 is TGTGCCAGCAGCCCCGTGGGATCAAAGGGAGACGAGCAGTACTTC. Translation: CASSPVGSKGDEQYF.

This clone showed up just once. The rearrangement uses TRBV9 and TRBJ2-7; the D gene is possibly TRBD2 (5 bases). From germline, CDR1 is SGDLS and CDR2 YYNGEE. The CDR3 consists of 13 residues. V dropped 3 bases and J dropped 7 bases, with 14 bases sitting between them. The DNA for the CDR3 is TGTGCCAGCAGCGGGACTCCCCCGGGGGAGCAGTACTTC. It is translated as CASSGTPPGEQYF.

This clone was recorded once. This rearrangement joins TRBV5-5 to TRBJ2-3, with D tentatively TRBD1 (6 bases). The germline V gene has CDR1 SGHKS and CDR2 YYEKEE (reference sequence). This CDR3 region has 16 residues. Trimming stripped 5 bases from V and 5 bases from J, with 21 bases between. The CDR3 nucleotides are TGTGCCAGCAGGCTCCGGGACACCAAGGCCGTAGATACGCAGTATTTT. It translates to CASRLRDTKAVDTQYF. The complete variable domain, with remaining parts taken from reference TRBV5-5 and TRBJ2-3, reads DAGVTQSPTHLIKTRGQQVTLRCSPISGHKSVSWYQQVLGQGPQFIFQYYEKEERGRGNFPDRFSARQFPNYSSELNVNALLLGDSALYLCASRLRDTKAVDTQYFGPGTRLTVL.